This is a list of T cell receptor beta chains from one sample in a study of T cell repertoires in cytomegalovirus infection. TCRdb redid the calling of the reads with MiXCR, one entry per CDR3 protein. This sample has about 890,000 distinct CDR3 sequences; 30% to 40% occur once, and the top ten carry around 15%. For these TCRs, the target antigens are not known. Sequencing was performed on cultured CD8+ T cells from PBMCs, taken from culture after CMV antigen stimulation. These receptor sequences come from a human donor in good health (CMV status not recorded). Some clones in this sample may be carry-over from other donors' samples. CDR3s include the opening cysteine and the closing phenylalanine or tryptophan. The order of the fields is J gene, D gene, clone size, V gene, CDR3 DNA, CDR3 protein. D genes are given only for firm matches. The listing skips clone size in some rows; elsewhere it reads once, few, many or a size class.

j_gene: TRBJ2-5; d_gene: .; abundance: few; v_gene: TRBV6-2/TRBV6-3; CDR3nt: TGTGCCAGCAGTTACGCTTTGCGGCAAGAGACCCAGTACTTC; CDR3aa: CASSYALRQETQYF
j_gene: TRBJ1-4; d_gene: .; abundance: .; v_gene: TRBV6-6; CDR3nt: TGTGCCAACAGTGTGGGGACCCGGGTTAATGAAAAACTGTTTTTT; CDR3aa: CANSVGTRVNEKLFF
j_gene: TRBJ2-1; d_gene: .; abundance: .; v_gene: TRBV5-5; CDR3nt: TGTGCCAGCAGCTTATCGGCCCCGAGCGGACCCTACAATGAGCAGTTCTTC; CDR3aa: CASSLSAPSGPYNEQFF
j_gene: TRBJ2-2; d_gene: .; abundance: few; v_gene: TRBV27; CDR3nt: TGTGCCAGCAGTTTATCGGGCGGGGGCGCCGGGGAGCTGTTTTTT; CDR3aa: CASSLSGGGAGELFF
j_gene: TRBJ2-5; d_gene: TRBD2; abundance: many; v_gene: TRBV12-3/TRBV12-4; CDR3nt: TGTGCCAGCGCCAGCGGGGGCCCCATCCCTTTCGAGTACTTC; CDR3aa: CASASGGPIPFEYF
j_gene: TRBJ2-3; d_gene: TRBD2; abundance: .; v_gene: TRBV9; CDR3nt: TGTGCCAGCAGCTTTACGGGGAGGGACCCCACAGATACGCAGTATTTT; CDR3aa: CASSFTGRDPTDTQYF
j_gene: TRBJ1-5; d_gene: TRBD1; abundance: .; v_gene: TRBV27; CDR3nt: TGTGCCAGCAGTTCACAGGGGAAAATTCAGCCCCAGCATTTT; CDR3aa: CASSSQGKIQPQHF
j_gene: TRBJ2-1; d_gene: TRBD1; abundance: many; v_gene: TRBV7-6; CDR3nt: TGTGCCAGCAGCCCTCCGTCTCGCAGGGGGTCCAATGAGCAGTTCTTC; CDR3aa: CASSPPSRRGSNEQFF
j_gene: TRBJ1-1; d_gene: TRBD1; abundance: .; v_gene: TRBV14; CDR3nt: TGTGCCAGCAGCCAAGTTCACAGGGGTAGAACTGAAGCTTTCTTT; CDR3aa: CASSQVHRGRTEAFF
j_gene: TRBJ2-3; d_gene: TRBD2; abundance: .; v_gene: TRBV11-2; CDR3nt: TGTGCCAGCAGCCAGACTAGCGGGGGTTCAGATACGCAGTATTTT; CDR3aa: CASSQTSGGSDTQYF
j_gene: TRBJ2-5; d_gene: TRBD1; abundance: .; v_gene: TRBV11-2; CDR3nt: TGTGCCAGCAGCACCAGGGGGCTTCGGGAGACCCAGTACTTC; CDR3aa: CASSTRGLRETQYF
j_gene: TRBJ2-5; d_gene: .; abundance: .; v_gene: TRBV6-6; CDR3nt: TGTGCCAGCAGTAGCCTGGACAGTCTCCAAGAGACCCAGTACTTC; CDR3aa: CASSSLDSLQETQYF
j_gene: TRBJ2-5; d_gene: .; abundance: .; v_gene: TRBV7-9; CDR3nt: TGTGTCAGCAGCCCTGCCGGAAACCAAGAGACCCAGTACTTC; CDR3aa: CVSSPAGNQETQYF
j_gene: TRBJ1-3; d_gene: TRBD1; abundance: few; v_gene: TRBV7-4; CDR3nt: TGTGCCAGCAGCTTAGCGGAGACAGGGAGTCGGAACACCATATATTTT; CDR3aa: CASSLAETGSRNTIYF
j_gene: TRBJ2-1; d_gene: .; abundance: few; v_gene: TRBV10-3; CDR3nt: TGTGCCACCTCTATGGGGGAGGACCACAATGAGCAGTTCTTC; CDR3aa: CATSMGEDHNEQFF
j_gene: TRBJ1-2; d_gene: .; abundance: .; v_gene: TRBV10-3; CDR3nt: TGTTCCATCAGTGAGTCGAAGAGGGGGGATGGCTACACCTTC; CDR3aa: CSISESKRGDGYTF
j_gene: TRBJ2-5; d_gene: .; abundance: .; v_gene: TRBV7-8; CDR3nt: TGTGCCAGCAGCGGTGGGACCACACAAGAGACCCAGTACTTC; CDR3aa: CASSGGTTQETQYF
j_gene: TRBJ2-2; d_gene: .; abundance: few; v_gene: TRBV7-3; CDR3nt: TGTGCCAGCAGACCAGACCCTTCCAACCCCGGGGAGCTGTTTTTT; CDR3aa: CASRPDPSNPGELFF
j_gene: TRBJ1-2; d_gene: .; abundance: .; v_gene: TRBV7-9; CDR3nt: TGTGCCAGCAGCCCCTCCACCAACTATGGCTACACCTTC; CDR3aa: CASSPSTNYGYTF
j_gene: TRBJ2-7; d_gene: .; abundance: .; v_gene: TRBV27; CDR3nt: TGTGCCAGCAGTTTAAACCCCGTATTGGACGAGCAGTACTTC; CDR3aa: CASSLNPVLDEQYF
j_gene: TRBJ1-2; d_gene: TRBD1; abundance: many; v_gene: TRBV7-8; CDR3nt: TGTGCCAGCAGCTTAGAACTAGGAGGGGGCACTGGGCTTCGCACCTTC; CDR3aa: CASSLELGGGTGLRTF
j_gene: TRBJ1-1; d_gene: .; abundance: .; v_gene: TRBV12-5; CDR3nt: TGTGCTAGTGGTATCGATTATAGGGGGGACACTGAAGCTTTCTTT; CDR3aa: CASGIDYRGDTEAFF
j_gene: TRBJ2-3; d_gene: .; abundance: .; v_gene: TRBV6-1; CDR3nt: TGTGCCAGCAGTGAACAGAGACGAGATACGCAGTATTTT; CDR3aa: CASSEQRRDTQYF
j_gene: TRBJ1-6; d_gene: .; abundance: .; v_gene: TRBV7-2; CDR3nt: TGTGCCAGCAGCTTAGAGGTGGGGAGCTCCTATAATTCACCCCTCCACTTT; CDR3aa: CASSLEVGSSYNSPLHF
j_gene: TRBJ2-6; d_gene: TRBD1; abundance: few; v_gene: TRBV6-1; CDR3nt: TGTGCCGGACTAGACAGGGGGGTCTCTGGGGCCAACGTCCTGACTTTC; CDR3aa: CAGLDRGVSGANVLTF
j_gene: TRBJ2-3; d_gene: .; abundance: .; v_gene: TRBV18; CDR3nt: TGTGCCAGCTCACGCAAATTTGCAGTTAGCACAGATACGCAGTATTTT; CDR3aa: CASSRKFAVSTDTQYF
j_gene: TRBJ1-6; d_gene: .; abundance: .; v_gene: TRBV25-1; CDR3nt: TGTGCCAGCAGTGACGGAAATTCACCCCTCCACTTT; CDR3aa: CASSDGNSPLHF
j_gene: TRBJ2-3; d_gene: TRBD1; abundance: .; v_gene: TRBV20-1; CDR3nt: TGCAGTGCTAGAGTGATAACAGGGGAAGGGCAAGATACGCAGTATTTT; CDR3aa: CSARVITGEGQDTQYF
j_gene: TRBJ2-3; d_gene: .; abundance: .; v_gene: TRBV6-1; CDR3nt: TGTGCCAGCAGTGAATTTGGGATAGATACGCAGTATTTT; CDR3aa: CASSEFGIDTQYF
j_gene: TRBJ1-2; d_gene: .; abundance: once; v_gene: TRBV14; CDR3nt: TGTGCCAGCAGCCAAGAACGGGGGCTGGGCTACACCTTC; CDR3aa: CASSQERGLGYTF
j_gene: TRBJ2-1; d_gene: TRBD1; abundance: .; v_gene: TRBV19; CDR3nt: TGTGCCAGTAGCAACCGGGACAGGGAGAAAAATGAGCAGTTCTTC; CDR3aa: CASSNRDREKNEQFF
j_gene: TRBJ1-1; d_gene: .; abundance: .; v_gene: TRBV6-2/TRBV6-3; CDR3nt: TGTGCCAGCAACCCGACAGGCTTGAACACTGAAGCTTTCTTT; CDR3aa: CASNPTGLNTEAFF
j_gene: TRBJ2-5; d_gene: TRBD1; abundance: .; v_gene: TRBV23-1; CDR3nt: TGCGCCAGCAGTAACCGGGACAGGGGAATGGAGACCCAGTACTTC; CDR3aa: CASSNRDRGMETQYF
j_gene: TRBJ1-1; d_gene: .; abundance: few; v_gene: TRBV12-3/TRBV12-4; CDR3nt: TGTGCCAGCAGTCCAGATTCGTATGAAGCTTTCTTT; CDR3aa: CASSPDSYEAFF
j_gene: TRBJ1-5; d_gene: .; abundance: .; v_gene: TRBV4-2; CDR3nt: TGTGCCAGCAGCCAAGAATCGTTTTATAGCAATCAGCCCCAGCATTTT; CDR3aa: CASSQESFYSNQPQHF
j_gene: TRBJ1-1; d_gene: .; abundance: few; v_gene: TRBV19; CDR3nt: TGTGCCACCTTAGTGTGGGGAGGGAACACTGAAGCTTTCTTT; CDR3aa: CATLVWGGNTEAFF
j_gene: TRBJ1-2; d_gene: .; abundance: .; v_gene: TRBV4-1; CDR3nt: TGCGCCAGCAGCCACCAGACAGCTAACTATGGCTACACCTTC; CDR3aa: CASSHQTANYGYTF
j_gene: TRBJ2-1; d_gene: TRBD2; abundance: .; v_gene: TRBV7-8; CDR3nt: TGTGCCAGCAGCCCTCCGCCAGCGGGGGTCCACAATGAGCAGTTCTTC; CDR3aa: CASSPPPAGVHNEQFF
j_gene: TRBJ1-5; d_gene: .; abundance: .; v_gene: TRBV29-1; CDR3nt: TGCAGCGTTGCCCTGGGGGACAACTCTCCGGCCCAGCATTTT; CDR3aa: CSVALGDNSPAQHF
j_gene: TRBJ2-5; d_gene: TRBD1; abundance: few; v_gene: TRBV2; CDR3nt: TGTGCCAGCAAGGGCAACAGGGGGTACCCAGAGACCCAGTACTTC; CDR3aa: CASKGNRGYPETQYF
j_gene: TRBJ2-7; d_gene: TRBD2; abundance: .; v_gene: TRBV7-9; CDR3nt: TGTGCCAGCAGCTTAGAGGGGCGGGGGGCCTACGAGCAGTACTTC; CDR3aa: CASSLEGRGAYEQYF
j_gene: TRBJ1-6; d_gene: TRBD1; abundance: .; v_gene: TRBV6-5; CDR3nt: TGTGCCAGCAGTTACTCCCCAGGGGGCGGGAATAATTCACCCCTCCACTTT; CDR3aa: CASSYSPGGGNNSPLHF
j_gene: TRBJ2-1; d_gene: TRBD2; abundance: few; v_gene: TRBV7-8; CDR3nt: TGTGCCAGCGCGGGGGGCCACCAAGCGAGCTCCTACAATGAGCAGTTCTTC; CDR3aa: CASAGGHQASSYNEQFF
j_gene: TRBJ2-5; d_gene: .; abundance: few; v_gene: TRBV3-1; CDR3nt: TGTGCCAGCAGCCAAGGGAAGAACCCCAGGGAGACCCAGTACTTC; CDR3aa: CASSQGKNPRETQYF
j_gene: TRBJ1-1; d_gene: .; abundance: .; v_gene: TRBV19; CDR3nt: TGTGCCAGTAGTAGAGCTAGGATGGTAGACGCTGAAGCTTTCTTT; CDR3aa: CASSRARMVDAEAFF
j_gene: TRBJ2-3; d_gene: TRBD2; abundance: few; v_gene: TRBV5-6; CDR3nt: TGTGCCAGCAGCGAAGGACTAGCTAGTACGCAGTATTTT; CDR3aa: CASSEGLASTQYF
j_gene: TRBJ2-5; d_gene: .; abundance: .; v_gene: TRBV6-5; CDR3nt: TGTGCCAGCAGTTACGGAACCCACGAGACCCAGTACTTC; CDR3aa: CASSYGTHETQYF
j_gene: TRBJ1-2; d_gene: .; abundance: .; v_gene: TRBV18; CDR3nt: TGTGCCAGCTCACCTCGGACGATACGAGATTATGGCTACACCTTC; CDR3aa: CASSPRTIRDYGYTF
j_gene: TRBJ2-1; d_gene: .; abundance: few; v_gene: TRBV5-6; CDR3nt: TGTGCCAGCAGCGGTACCGGGACGGTAAGCTCCTACAATGAGCAGTTCTTC; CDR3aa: CASSGTGTVSSYNEQFF
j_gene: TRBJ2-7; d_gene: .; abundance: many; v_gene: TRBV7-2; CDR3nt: TGTGCCAGCAGCTTAGTACCCCTCCACGAGCAGTACTTC; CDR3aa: CASSLVPLHEQYF
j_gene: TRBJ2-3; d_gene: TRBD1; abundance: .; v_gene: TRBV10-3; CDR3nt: TGTGCCATCAGTGACACCGGGACAGGGAGTACAGATACGCAGTATTTT; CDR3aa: CAISDTGTGSTDTQYF
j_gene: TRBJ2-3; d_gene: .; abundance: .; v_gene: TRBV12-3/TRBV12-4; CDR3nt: TGTGCCAGCAGTTTAAACTTTACGCAGTATTTT; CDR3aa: CASSLNFTQYF
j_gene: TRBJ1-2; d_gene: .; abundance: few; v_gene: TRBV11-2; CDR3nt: TGTGCCAGCAGCCTACCTCTCTACTATGGCTACACCTTC; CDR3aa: CASSLPLYYGYTF